Listed here are 29 T cell receptor beta chains from one sample, sequenced in a study of cytomegalovirus exposure and HLA in healthy donors. Both 60 Vbeta primers and 13 Jbeta primers went into the PCR. Sequencing used immunoSEQ multiplex PCR; TCRdb keeps in-frame clones, though not all of them. The table has approximately 50,000 clones, roughly 60% seen once. The sequencing input was PBMCs. These TCRs come from a human donor in good health.

This clone was seen a few times. V is TRBV5-1 and J is TRBJ2-3, with 8 nucleotides matching TRBD2. Germline V gene lookup returns CDR1 SGHRS and CDR2 YFSETQ. The CDR3 is 16 amino acids. V shed 0 bases and J 2 bases; nucleotides not matched to a gene: 5. CDR3 coding DNA: TGCGCCAGCAGCTTGGACGGGGGGGGAACCACAGATACGCAGTATTTT. This sequence encodes CASSLDGGGTTDTQYF.

The chain uses TRBV19 and TRBJ1-2; 7 nucleotides agree with TRBD1. CDR1 and CDR2 from the germline V gene are LNHDA and SQIVND (reference sequence). The CDR3 runs 15 residues. J lost 3 bases, V lost 3 bases, and 7 bases had no gene match. The CDR3 coding sequence is TGTGCCAGTAGTATCGCGACAGGGACGGACTATGGCTACACCTTC. Its translation: CASSIATGTDYGYTF. Looking up the rest from reference TRBV19 and TRBJ1-2 gives the full variable domain: DGGITQSPKYLFRKEGQNVTLSCEQNLNHDAMYWYRQDPGQGLRLIYYSQIVNDFQKGDIAEGYSVSREKKESFPLTVTSAQKNPTAFYLCASSIATGTDYGYTFGSGTRLTVV.

A single count supports this clone. The V gene is TRBV7-2, the J gene TRBJ2-3; a possible D gene is TRBD1 (6 bases). Germline values: CDR1 SGHTA, CDR2 FQGNSA. This CDR3 has 14 amino acids. The V and J ends lost 3 bases and 3 bases respectively, with 10 bases between them. The CDR3 here is CASSFIQGTDTQYF. Written as DNA, the CDR3 is TGTGCCAGCAGCTTTATACAGGGAACAGATACGCAGTATTTT.

This clone is a singleton in its sample. This chain connects TRBV18 to TRBJ2-5; 12 bases fit TRBD2. The CDR3 spans 20 residues. The J segment lost 6 bases and the V segment lost 3 bases, leaving 20 bases of the junction unmatched. CDR1 and CDR2 from the germline V gene are KGHSH and LQKENI. As DNA, the CDR3 is TGTGCCAGCTCACCCCTCCGGGCTAGCGGGGGGGCCTCGGGAATGAAGACCCAGTACTTC. This sequence encodes CASSPLRASGGASGMKTQYF.

For the CDR3, the DNA is TGTGCCAGCAGAATTGGGACAGCTAGCAATCAGCCCCAGCATTTT. Its protein product is CASRIGTASNQPQHF. The V and J genes are TRBV6-5 and TRBJ1-5; 7 bases match TRBD1. V trimming: 6 bases; J trimming: 0 bases; junction bases outside the gene matches: 5. The CDR3 contains 15 residues. Germline V gene lookup returns CDR1 MNHEY and CDR2 SVGAGI.

This clone was seen a few times. This rearrangement joins TRBV30 to TRBJ2-3; a weak D match, TRBD2 (5 bases). Trimming removed 0 bases at V and 5 bases at J, with 18 bases between. CDR3 length equals 16 residues. In germline, CDR1 is GTSNPN, CDR2 SVGIG (reference sequence). The CDR3 here is CAWSVSAGWYVDTQYF. The CDR3 DNA reads TGTGCCTGGAGTGTATCCGCGGGTTGGTATGTAGATACGCAGTATTTT.

The V gene is TRBV6-1, the J gene TRBJ2-5, with TRBD1 matching 11 bases. CDR1 and CDR2 (germline): MNHNS, SASEGT. This CDR3 has 14 amino acids. The trim removed 8 bases at V and 4 bases at J, leaving 6 bases unmatched. The CDR3 protein is CASWDRGFGETQYF. The CDR3 coding sequence is TGTGCCAGCTGGGACAGGGGGTTTGGAGAGACCCAGTACTTC.

This clone was found a few times. The chain employs TRBV7-3 and TRBJ2-7; a weak D match, TRBD1 (6 bases). Per the germline V gene, CDR1 is SGHTA and CDR2 is FQGTGA. The CDR3 has 13 residues. The ends were cut back, 2 bases at V and 6 bases at J, with 11 bases in the middle. CDR3: CASSLEQGFEQYF. The CDR3 DNA reads TGTGCCAGCAGCTTAGAACAGGGCTTCGAGCAGTACTTC.

This chain connects TRBV5-4 to TRBJ2-7; a possible D gene is TRBD2 (6 bases). The CDR3 is 15 residues long. CDR1 is SGHNT and CDR2 is YYREEE in the germline V gene (reference sequence). The V end lost 5 bases, the J end lost 0 bases, and 15 bases lay between the germline ends. CDR3 nucleotides: TGTGCCAGCAGTGGGGGTGGCGGGGTCTCCTACGAGCAGTACTTC. As protein: CASSGGGGVSYEQYF. Together with reference TRBV5-4 and TRBJ2-7, the CDR3 gives the full variable domain: ETGVTQSPTHLIKTRGQQVTLRCSSQSGHNTVSWYQQALGQGPQFIFQYYREEENGRGNFPPRFSGLQFPNYSSELNVNALELDDSALYLCASSGGGGVSYEQYFGPGTRLTVT.

This clone was recorded a few times. This chain joins TRBV11-2 and TRBJ1-4; 9 bases are shared with TRBD1. This CDR3 has 17 amino acids. The junction had 4 bases not matched to a gene; V was cut back by 1 base and J by 1 base. CDR1 is SGHAT and CDR2 is FQNNGV in the germline V gene. Written as DNA, the CDR3 is TGTGCCAGCAGCTTAGCCGGACAGGGGCAAACTAATGAAAAACTGTTTTTT. This sequence encodes CASSLAGQGQTNEKLFF. Variable domain in full (rest from reference TRBV11-2 and TRBJ1-4): EAGVAQSPRYKIIEKRQSVAFWCNPISGHATLYWYQQILGQGPKLLIQFQNNGVVDDSQLPKDRFSAERLKGVDSTLKIQPAKLEDSAVYLCASSLAGQGQTNEKLFFGSGTQLSVL.

The gene calls are TRBV5-1 and TRBJ1-1, with 10 nucleotides matching TRBD1. J lost 5 bases, V lost 4 bases, and 2 bases had no gene match. The length of the CDR3 is 13 residues. Looked up from germline, CDR1 is SGHRS and CDR2 is YFSETQ. The DNA of the CDR3 is TGCGCCAGCAGCACGGGACAGGGGACTGAAGCTTTCTTT. As protein: CASSTGQGTEAFF.

There are a few counts of this clone. The chain employs TRBV7-2 and TRBJ1-3; D gene ambiguous. Germline values: CDR1 SGHTA, CDR2 FQGNSA. The CDR3 is made up of 12 amino acids. Trimming took 5 bases from V and 2 from J, leaving 4 bases between them. CDR3 amino acids: CASSPAGNTIYF. CDR3 nucleotides: TGTGCCAGCAGCCCCGCTGGAAACACCATATATTTT.

A remark on this clone: A junction end diverges from the germline sequence, so it may reflect a read error. This sequence joins TRBV11-2 and TRBJ2-1, with D tentatively TRBD2 (7 bases). The germline V gene has CDR1 SGHAT and CDR2 FQNNGV. The CDR3 is 16 amino acids. CDR3 in DNA: TGTGCCAGCAGCTTTTTTGGGGGGGGGCATTACAATGGGCAGTTCTTC. Its translation: CASSFFGGGHYNGQFF.

The chain employs TRBV7-8 and TRBJ2-5; a weak D match, TRBD1 (6 bases). The CDR3 has 15 amino acids. CDR1 SGHVS and CDR2 FQNEAQ come from the germline V gene. Trimming removed 5 bases at V and 5 bases at J, with 18 bases between. The CDR3 DNA is TGTGCCAGCAGCCTAACCACAGGGTTTCGGGAGACCCAGTACTTC. Translated, it gives CASSLTTGFRETQYF.

This clone was seen a few times. The chain joins TRBV18 to TRBJ1-6; 12 bases are a match to TRBD1. Trimming removed 3 bases from V and 9 bases from J; junction bases left unmatched: 0. This CDR3 comprises 14 residues. Germline CDR1 KGHSH, CDR2 LQKENI. The CDR3 DNA is TGTGCCAGCTCACCGGGACAGGGGGCTTCACCCCTCCACTTT. It is translated as CASSPGQGASPLHF.

The gene calls are TRBV4-2 and TRBJ2-6; D is perhaps TRBD1 (6 bases). V was cut by 2 bases and J by 0 bases, with 8 bases left in between. Per germline, CDR1 LGHNA and CDR2 YNFKEQ. The CDR3 length is 16 residues. The DNA of the CDR3 is TGTGCCAGCAGCCAACGGACAGCCTCTGGGGCCAACGTCCTGACTTTC. It translates to CASSQRTASGANVLTF.

The CDR3 nucleotides are TGTGCCAGCAACGATTCGGGTCTTGAAGCTTTCTTT. Its protein is CASNDSGLEAFF. V and J are TRBV7-9 and TRBJ1-1; D is unresolved. Germline V lookup: CDR1 SEHNR, CDR2 FQNEAQ (reference sequence). Trimming removed 7 bases at V and 7 bases at J, with 13 bases between. The CDR3 covers 12 residues.

A remark on this clone: The sample has other DNA sequences that encode this CDR3 too. The chain combines TRBV11-2 with TRBJ2-7; weak D call: TRBD1 (5 bases). The CDR3 is 14 amino acids. The V end was cut by 2 bases, the J end by 4 bases, with 12 bases between. CDR1 is SGHAT and CDR2 is FQNNGV in the germline V gene. DNA for the CDR3: TGTGCCAGCAGCTTAACGGACCAGGGTTACGAGCAGTACTTC. Translating gives CASSLTDQGYEQYF.

J is TRBJ1-6 and V is TRBV2; D is perhaps TRBD1 (6 bases). Germline-derived CDR1 and CDR2 are SNHLY and FYNNEI. Between the trimmed V and J ends, which lost 5 bases and 8 bases, there was a span of 13 bases. The CDR3 covers 14 residues. For the CDR3, the DNA is TGTGCCAGCAGTCCACAGGGATACGATTCACCCCTCCACTTT. Its protein is CASSPQGYDSPLHF.

This chain uses TRBV7-8 with TRBJ2-5, with a tentative D call TRBD2 (7 bases). The V and J ends lost 2 bases and 3 bases respectively, with 13 bases between them. Germline V gene data show CDR1 as SGHVS and CDR2 as FQNEAQ. The CDR3 totals 15 residues. As DNA, the CDR3 is TGTGCCAGCAGCTTAATCGGGGGGCTAAAAGAGACCCAGTACTTC. This sequence encodes CASSLIGGLKETQYF.

Only a few counts were recorded for this clone. The V gene is TRBV29-1, the J gene TRBJ1-1; tentative D call: TRBD1 (6 bases). The CDR3 sequence is 14 residues long. From germline, CDR1 is SQVTM and CDR2 ANQGSEA. The V end lost 7 bases, the J end lost 5 bases, and 20 bases lay between the germline ends. In nucleotides, the CDR3 is TGCAGCGCCTGCGGGGGGGCCTGGGGTACTGAAGCTTTCTTT. Its translation: CSACGGAWGTEAFF.

This clone was counted only a few times. The junction and the germline gene differ at one end; a read error may be behind it. V is TRBV7-9 and J is TRBJ2-1; 7 nucleotides align to TRBD2. Germline lookup yields CDR1 SEHNR and CDR2 FQNEAQ (reference sequence). The CDR3 covers 18 residues. CDR3 protein: CSSSPPIRLASSYNEQFF. DNA for the CDR3: TGTTCCAGCAGCCCCCCCATTCGACTAGCAAGCTCCTACAATGAGCAGTTCTTC. Complete variable domain (other parts from reference TRBV7-9 and TRBJ2-1): DTGVSQNPRHKITKRGQNVTFRCDPISEHNRLYWYRQTLGQGPEFLTYFQNEAQLEKSRLLSDRFSAERPKGSFSTLEIQRTEQGDSAMYLCSSSPPIRLASSYNEQFFGPGTRLTVL.

The chain couples TRBV29-1 to TRBJ2-3; 10 positions match TRBD2. This CDR3 contains 17 residues. The V gene's germline CDR1 is SQVTM and CDR2 ANQGSEA. J lost 2 bases, V lost 6 bases, and 14 bases had no gene match. DNA for the CDR3: TGCAGCGTCGAGTCGAATGCACTAGCGGGGTACACAGATACGCAGTATTTT. Translating gives CSVESNALAGYTDTQYF.

CDR3 in DNA: TGTGCCAGCAGCTTTCGGGGGCAGGGGGCTGTCGAGCAGTACTTC. It encodes CASSFRGQGAVEQYF. The chain recombines TRBV5-4 with TRBJ2-7; 8 bases line up with TRBD1. The V and J ends lost 2 bases and 6 bases, in that order; junction bases with no gene match: 10. This CDR3 region has 15 residues. Germline lookup yields CDR1 SGHNT and CDR2 YYREEE (reference sequence).

There are a few counts of this clone. This chain uses TRBV6-1 with TRBJ1-6; weak D call: TRBD1 (6 bases). Deletions cut 4 bases from V and 9 bases from J, with 19 bases between. The germline V gene encodes CDR1 MNHNS and CDR2 SASEGT. CDR3 length: 16 amino acids. The CDR3 bases are TGTGCCAGCAGTGGCCGAGGGGGAATAAGGAGTTCACCCCTCCACTTT. This codes for CASSGRGGIRSSPLHF.

This rearrangement joins TRBV19 to TRBJ1-2, with D possibly matching TRBD1 (6 bases). CDR3 length: 13 residues. The V gene's germline CDR1 is LNHDA and CDR2 SQIVND (reference sequence). Deletions cut 9 bases from V and 8 bases from J, with 19 bases between. The CDR3: CASREGRGYGYTF. DNA of the CDR3: TGTGCCAGCAGGGAAGGCAGGGGATACGGCTACACCTTC.

This sequence joins TRBV10-3 and TRBJ1-2; TRBD1 might be the D (6 bases). This CDR3 is 14 amino acids long. Trimming left V 6 bases short and J 2 bases short, with 13 bases between. Germline assignment: CDR1 ENHRY and CDR2 SYGVKD. In DNA, the CDR3 is TGTGCCATCAGGATGGACAGCCAAAACTATGGCTACACCTTC. Its protein product is CAIRMDSQNYGYTF.

Turning to this clone: An end of the junction differs from the germline gene, which may be a read error. The chain has TRBV7-7 and TRBJ2-5, with 8 positions matching TRBD1. Germline CDR1 SSHAT, CDR2 FNYEAQ (reference sequence). The CDR3 extends over 15 amino acids. Written as DNA, the CDR3 is TGTGCTAGCAGTTACAGGGGGGACGGGCAAGAGACCCAGTACTTC. Translating it yields CASSYRGDGQETQYF. The variable domain in full, completed from reference TRBV7-7 and TRBJ2-5, reads GAGVSQSPRYKVTKRGQDVTLRCDPISSHATLYWYQQALGQGPEFLTYFNYEAQPDKSGLPSDRFSAERPEGSISTLTIQRTEQRDSAMYRCASSYRGDGQETQYFGPGTRLLVL.

The chain links TRBV19 to TRBJ1-1, with D maybe TRBD1 (6 bases). Between the trimmed V and J ends, which lost 6 bases and 0 bases, there was a span of 8 bases. The CDR3 consists of 13 residues. The germline gives CDR1 LNHDA, CDR2 SQIVND (reference sequence). The CDR3 sequence: CASSRTVNTEAFF. The CDR3 coding sequence is TGTGCCAGTAGCCGGACAGTGAACACTGAAGCTTTCTTT.